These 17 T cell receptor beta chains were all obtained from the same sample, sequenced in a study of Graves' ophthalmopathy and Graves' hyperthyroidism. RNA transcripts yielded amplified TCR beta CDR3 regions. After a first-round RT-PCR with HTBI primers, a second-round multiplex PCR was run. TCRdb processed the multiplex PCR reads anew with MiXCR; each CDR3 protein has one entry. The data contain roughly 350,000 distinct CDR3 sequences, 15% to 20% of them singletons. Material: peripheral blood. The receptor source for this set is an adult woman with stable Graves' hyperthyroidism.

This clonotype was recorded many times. The CDR3 region has the DNA TGTGCCAGCAGTTTATCGCAGGGGTTAGGCCTATACGAGCAGTACTTC. Translation: CASSLSQGLGLYEQYF. The V call is TRBV27, the J call TRBJ2-7; tentatively, D is TRBD1 (6 bases). Per germline, CDR1 MNHEY and CDR2 SMNVEV (reference sequence). This CDR3 has 16 amino acids. The V end lost 0 bases, the J end lost 4 bases, and 16 bases lay between the germline ends.

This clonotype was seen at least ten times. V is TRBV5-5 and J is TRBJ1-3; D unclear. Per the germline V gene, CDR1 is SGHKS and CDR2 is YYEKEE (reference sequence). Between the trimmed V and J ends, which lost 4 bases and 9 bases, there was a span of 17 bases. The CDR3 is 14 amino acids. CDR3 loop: CASSPLTKKSTIYF. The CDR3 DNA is TGTGCCAGCAGCCCCCTCACGAAAAAGAGCACCATATATTTT.

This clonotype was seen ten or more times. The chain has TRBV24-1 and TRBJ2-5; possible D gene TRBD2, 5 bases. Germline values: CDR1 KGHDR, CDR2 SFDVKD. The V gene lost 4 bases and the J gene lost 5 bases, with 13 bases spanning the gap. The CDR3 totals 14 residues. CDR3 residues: CATSEEREKETQYF. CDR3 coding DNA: TGTGCCACCAGTGAGGAGAGGGAGAAGGAGACCCAGTACTTC.

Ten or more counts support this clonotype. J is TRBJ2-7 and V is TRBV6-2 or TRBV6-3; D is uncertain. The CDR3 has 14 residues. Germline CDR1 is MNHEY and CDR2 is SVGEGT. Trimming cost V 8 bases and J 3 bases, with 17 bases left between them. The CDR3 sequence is CASRTPPGGYEQYF. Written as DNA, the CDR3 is TGTGCCAGCCGAACTCCGCCGGGCGGCTACGAGCAGTACTTC.

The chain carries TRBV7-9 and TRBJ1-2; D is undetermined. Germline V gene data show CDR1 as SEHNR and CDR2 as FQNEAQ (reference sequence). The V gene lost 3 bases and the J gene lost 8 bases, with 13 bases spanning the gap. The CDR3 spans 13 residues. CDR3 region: CASSFDRGEGYTF. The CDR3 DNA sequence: TGTGCCAGCAGCTTCGACCGGGGAGAAGGCTACACCTTC.

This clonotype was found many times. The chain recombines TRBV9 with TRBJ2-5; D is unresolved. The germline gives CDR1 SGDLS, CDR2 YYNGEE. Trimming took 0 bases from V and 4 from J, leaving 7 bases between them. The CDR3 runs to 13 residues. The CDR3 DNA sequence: TGTGCCAGCAGCGTAGTATGGCGAGAGACCCAGTACTTC. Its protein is CASSVVWRETQYF.

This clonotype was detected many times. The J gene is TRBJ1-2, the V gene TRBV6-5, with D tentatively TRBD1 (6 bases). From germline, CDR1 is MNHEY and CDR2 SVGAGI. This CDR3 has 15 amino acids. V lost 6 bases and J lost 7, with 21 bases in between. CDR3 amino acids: CASSYRDTYFGGYTF. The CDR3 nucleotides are TGTGCCAGCAGCTACCGGGACACTTATTTTGGTGGCTACACCTTC.

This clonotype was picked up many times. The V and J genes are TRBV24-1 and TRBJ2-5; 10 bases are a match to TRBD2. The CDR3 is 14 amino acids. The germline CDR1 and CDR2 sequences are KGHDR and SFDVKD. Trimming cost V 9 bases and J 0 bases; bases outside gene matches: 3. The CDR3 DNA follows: TGTGCCACCGGGCTAGCGGGAGACCAAGAGACCCAGTACTTC. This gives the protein CATGLAGDQETQYF.

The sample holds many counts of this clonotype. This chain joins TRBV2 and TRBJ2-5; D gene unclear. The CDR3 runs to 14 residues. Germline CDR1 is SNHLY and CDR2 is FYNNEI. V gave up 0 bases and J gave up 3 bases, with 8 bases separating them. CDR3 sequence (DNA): TGTGCCAGCAGTGAAGCGCGAAGGGAAGAGACCCAGTACTTC. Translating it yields CASSEARREETQYF.

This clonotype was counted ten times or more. The CDR3 protein is CASSEGAAYEQYF. The CDR3 DNA is TGTGCCAGCAGTGAGGGGGCCGCCTACGAGCAGTACTTC. V usage is TRBV28 and J usage is TRBJ2-7, with 7 bases matching TRBD1. The CDR3 runs 13 residues. CDR1 is MDHEN, CDR2 SYDVKM, per germline. Trimming at V came to 5 bases and at J to 2 bases, leaving 3 bases not matched to a gene.

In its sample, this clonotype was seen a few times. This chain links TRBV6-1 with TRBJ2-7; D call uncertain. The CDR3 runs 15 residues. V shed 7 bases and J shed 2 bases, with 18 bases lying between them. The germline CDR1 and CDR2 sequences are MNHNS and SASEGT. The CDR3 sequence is CASTPTWDLAYEQYF. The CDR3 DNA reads TGTGCCAGCACCCCTACGTGGGATTTGGCCTACGAGCAGTACTTC.

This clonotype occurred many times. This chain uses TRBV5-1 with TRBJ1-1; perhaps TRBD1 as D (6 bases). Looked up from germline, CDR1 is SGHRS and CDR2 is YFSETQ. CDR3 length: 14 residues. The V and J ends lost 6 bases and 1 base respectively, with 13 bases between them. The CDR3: CASTFLGANTEAFF. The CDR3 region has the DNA TGCGCCAGCACCTTCCTGGGGGCGAACACTGAAGCTTTCTTT.

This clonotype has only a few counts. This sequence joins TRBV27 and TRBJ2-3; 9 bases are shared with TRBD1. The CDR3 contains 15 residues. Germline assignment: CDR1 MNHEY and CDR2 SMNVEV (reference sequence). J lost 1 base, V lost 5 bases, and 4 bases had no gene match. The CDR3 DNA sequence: TGTGCCAGCAGTCCTCGGACAGGGGGCACAGATACGCAGTATTTT. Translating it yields CASSPRTGGTDTQYF.

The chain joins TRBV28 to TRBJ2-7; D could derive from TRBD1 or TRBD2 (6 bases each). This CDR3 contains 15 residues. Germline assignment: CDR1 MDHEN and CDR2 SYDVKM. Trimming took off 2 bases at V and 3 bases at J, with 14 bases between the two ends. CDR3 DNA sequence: TGTGCCAGCAGTTTACGGCCGGGGGCGAACTACGAGCAGTACTTC. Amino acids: CASSLRPGANYEQYF. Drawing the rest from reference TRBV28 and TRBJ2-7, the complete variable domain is DVKVTQSSRYLVKRTGEKVFLECVQDMDHENMFWYRQDPGLGLRLIYFSYDVKMKEKGDIPEGYSVSREKKERFSLILESASTNQTSMYLCASSLRPGANYEQYFGPGTRLTVT.

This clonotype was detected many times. The CDR3 protein is CATSDATGRETQYF. The CDR3 coding sequence is TGTGCCACCAGTGATGCGACAGGGAGAGAGACCCAGTACTTC. V is TRBV24-1 and J is TRBJ2-5; TRBD1 matches 7 bases. The germline gives CDR1 KGHDR, CDR2 SFDVKD. The V and J ends lost 3 bases and 4 bases, in that order; junction bases with no gene match: 4. The CDR3 totals 14 residues.

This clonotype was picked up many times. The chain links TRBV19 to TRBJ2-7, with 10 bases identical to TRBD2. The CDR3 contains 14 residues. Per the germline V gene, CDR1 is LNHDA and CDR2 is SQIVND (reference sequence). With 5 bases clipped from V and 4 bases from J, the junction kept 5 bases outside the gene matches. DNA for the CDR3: TGTGCCAGTAGTCCAGCGGGGGGGGCATACGAGCAGTACTTC. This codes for CASSPAGGAYEQYF.

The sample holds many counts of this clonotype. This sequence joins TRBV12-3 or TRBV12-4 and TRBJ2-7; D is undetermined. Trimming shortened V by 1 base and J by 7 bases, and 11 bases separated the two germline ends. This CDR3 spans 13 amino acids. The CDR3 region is CASSLVLGIEQYF. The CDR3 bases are TGTGCCAGCAGTTTAGTACTGGGGATTGAGCAGTACTTC.